The 26 T cell receptor beta chains below were found in one sample sequenced in a study of cytomegalovirus exposure and HLA in healthy donors. The PCR had 60 Vbeta and 13 Jbeta primers. Sequenced by immunoSEQ multiplex PCR; TCRdb stores in-frame clones only, minus some. The sample includes about 140,000 clones, approximately 80% seen only once; the top ten take approximately 1.3%. The sequencing sample was made of PBMCs. These receptor sequences come from a male donor in good health and CMV-seropositive.

The chain combines TRBV9 with TRBJ1-6, with D tentatively TRBD1 (6 bases). The germline gives CDR1 SGDLS, CDR2 YYNGEE. This CDR3 contains 16 residues. With 0 bases removed from V and 8 bases from J, the gap between germline ends came to 15 bases. The chain's CDR3 is CASSVEGHFRDSPLHF. CDR3 in DNA: TGTGCCAGCAGCGTAGAGGGACACTTCAGGGATTCACCCCTCCACTTT.

The V and J genes are TRBV18 and TRBJ1-6; D not resolved. The germline gives CDR1 KGHSH, CDR2 LQKENI. Trimming left V 5 bases short and J 3 bases short, with 14 bases between. The CDR3 consists of 16 residues. The CDR3 DNA sequence: TGTGCCAGCTCATCCGGCGGGATTTTCTATAATTCACCCCTCCACTTT. Its protein is CASSSGGIFYNSPLHF.

The chain couples TRBV25-1 to TRBJ2-7; D gene unclear. Per germline, CDR1 MGHDK and CDR2 SYGVNS. The CDR3 consists of 12 residues. Trimming removed 4 bases from V and 2 bases from J, with 6 bases in between. The chain's CDR3 is CASSGDTYEQYF. The CDR3 coding sequence is TGTGCCAGCAGTGGAGACACCTACGAGCAGTACTTC.

The chain combines TRBV6-5 with TRBJ1-2, with a possible D match to TRBD1 (5 bases). V was cut by 6 bases and J by 5 bases, with 13 bases left in between. The V gene's germline CDR1 is MNHEY and CDR2 SVGAGI. The CDR3 spans 13 residues. The chain's CDR3 is CASSLTKGYGYTF. CDR3 DNA: TGTGCCAGCAGCCTTACAAAGGGGTATGGCTACACCTTC.

This clone was seen a handful of times. The chain joins TRBV28 to TRBJ1-2; 9 bases match TRBD1. The V gene end was trimmed by 6 bases and the J gene end by 5 bases; junction bases not matched to a gene: 7. The CDR3 consists of 14 residues. Germline CDR1 MDHEN, CDR2 SYDVKM. CDR3 sequence reads: CASSPPTGGYGYTF. The CDR3 DNA follows: TGTGCCAGCAGCCCCCCGACAGGGGGTTATGGCTACACCTTC.

The V and J genes are TRBV7-9 and TRBJ2-4, with 10 bases aligning to TRBD2. The CDR3 runs to 18 residues. V lost 1 base to trimming and J lost 7 bases; unmatched junction nucleotides: 13. Looked up from germline, CDR1 is SEHNR and CDR2 is FQNEAQ (reference sequence). The CDR3 is CASSLVLRAGGGSNIQYF. The CDR3 DNA is TGTGCCAGCAGCTTAGTTCTACGAGCGGGGGGGGGTTCGAACATTCAGTACTTC.

This clone was seen more than once but under ten times. CDR3 loop: CARSPLAGDDSGANVLTF. CDR3 nucleotides: TGTGCCAGAAGTCCTCTAGCGGGAGATGACTCTGGGGCCAACGTCCTGACTTTC. This chain connects TRBV5-3 to TRBJ2-6; 10 bases match TRBD2. TRBV5-3 is marked as an open reading frame, function uncertain. V shed 5 bases and J 0 bases; nucleotides not matched to a gene: 8. The CDR3 has 18 residues.

The chain joins TRBV7-9 to TRBJ2-7, with D maybe TRBD2 (5 bases). V lost 1 base to trimming and J lost 5 bases, with 15 bases between them. Germline lookup yields CDR1 SEHNR and CDR2 FQNEAQ (reference sequence). CDR3 length: 15 residues. The CDR3, as DNA: TGTGCCAGCAGCTTAGGAGGAGCTAGCAGCCACGAGCAGTACTTC. Its protein product is CASSLGGASSHEQYF.

The chain joins TRBV7-9 to TRBJ2-7; 7 bases fit TRBD2. The CDR3 is made up of 13 amino acids. Germline CDR1 and CDR2: SEHNR and FQNEAQ (reference sequence). The V segment lost 5 bases and the J segment 9 bases; nucleotides outside the gene matches: 10. CDR3 bases: TGTGCCAGCAGCCCGGGACTACAGTTACGGCAGTACTTC. Protein product: CASSPGLQLRQYF.

This chain links TRBV29-1 with TRBJ2-3; D is unresolved. The V end was cut by 1 base, the J end by 2 bases, with 13 bases between. Germline CDR1 reads SQVTM; CDR2 reads ANQGSEA. The CDR3 is 15 residues long. The CDR3 nucleotides are TGCAGCGTTGAAGCCCAGGCAGTTTCCACAGATACGCAGTATTTT. Translating it yields CSVEAQAVSTDTQYF.

The chain uses TRBV6-1 and TRBJ1-2; possible D gene TRBD1, 6 bases. The CDR3 is made up of 13 amino acids. Trimming pared 8 bases from V and 6 bases from J, leaving 16 bases between. The V gene's germline CDR1 is MNHNS and CDR2 SASEGT. The CDR3 DNA reads as TGTGCCAGCGCAATACAAAAGGGGGATGGCTACACCTTC. Protein product: CASAIQKGDGYTF.

V gene TRBV19 combines with J gene TRBJ1-2, with no clear D. In germline, CDR1 is LNHDA, CDR2 SQIVND (reference sequence). V lost 3 bases and J lost 7, with 12 bases in between. The CDR3 spans 13 residues. Written as DNA, the CDR3 is TGTGCCAGTAGTATTTTTAGCCGTGGTGGCTACACCTTC. Translating it yields CASSIFSRGGYTF.

J is TRBJ2-1 and V is TRBV7-2; D is undetermined. This CDR3 region has 17 residues. Germline lookup yields CDR1 SGHTA and CDR2 FQGNSA. V was trimmed by 4 bases and J by 0 bases, leaving 16 bases between them. The CDR3 is CASSSLGDYSSYNEQFF. CDR3 DNA: TGTGCCAGCAGCTCTCTAGGTGATTATAGCTCCTACAATGAGCAGTTCTTC.

The chain couples TRBV15 to TRBJ2-3; TRBD1 might be the D (6 bases). V was shortened by 5 bases and J by 6 bases, with 15 bases between the two germline ends. CDR1 and CDR2 from the germline V gene are LNHNV and YYDKDF (reference sequence). The CDR3 has 14 amino acids. CDR3 loop: CATSGQLSADTQYF. The CDR3 nucleotides are TGTGCCACCAGCGGACAGCTAAGCGCCGATACGCAGTATTTT. Complete variable domain (other parts from reference TRBV15 and TRBJ2-3): DAMVIQNPRYQVTQFGKPVTLSCSQTLNHNVMYWYQQKSSQAPKLLFHYYDKDFNNEADTPDNFQSRRPNTSFCFLDIRSPGLGDTAMYLCATSGQLSADTQYFGPGTRLTVL.

This clone was seen a handful of times. The rearrangement links TRBV6-6 to TRBJ1-5, with unresolved D. Germline values: CDR1 MNHNY, CDR2 SVGAGI (reference sequence). V lost 11 bases and J lost 6, with 11 bases in between. This CDR3 is built from 11 residues. For the CDR3, the DNA is TGTGCCTGCACGGGAATTCAGCCCCAGCATTTT. Its translation: CACTGIQPQHF.

The chain couples TRBV28 to TRBJ2-7, with D possibly being TRBD2 (5 bases). Trimming took 2 bases from V and 5 from J, leaving 13 bases between them. Germline CDR1 is MDHEN and CDR2 is SYDVKM. The CDR3 sequence is 14 residues long. CDR3 nucleotides: TGTGCCAGCAGTTTACCCAACCGGGGTGACGAGCAGTACTTC. Translating it yields CASSLPNRGDEQYF.

The sample holds a few counts of this clone. The V gene is TRBV4-1, the J gene TRBJ2-7; a weak D match, TRBD1 (6 bases). CDR1 and CDR2 (germline): MGHRA, YSYEKL. Trimming took 1 base from V and 1 from J, leaving 14 bases between them. This CDR3 is built from 16 residues. This CDR3 reads CASSQGAQGGSYEQYF. The CDR3 DNA follows: TGCGCCAGCAGCCAAGGTGCACAGGGCGGGTCCTACGAGCAGTACTTC.

This clone ranks as medium-sized (0.01 to 0.1%). The CDR3 protein is CASSVESGSGPDTQYF. The CDR3 DNA reads TGTGCCAGCAGCGTAGAAAGCGGGAGCGGCCCAGATACGCAGTATTTT. The chain uses TRBV9 and TRBJ2-3; 8 bases agree with TRBD2. The CDR3 length is 16 residues. The germline gives CDR1 SGDLS, CDR2 YYNGEE. The J segment lost 4 bases and the V segment lost 0 bases, leaving 7 bases of the junction unmatched.

The J gene is TRBJ2-3, the V gene TRBV12-2; no DNA check was done on the table's D call, TRBD1. TRBV12-2 is an annotated pseudogene. CDR3 length: 16 amino acids. The CDR3 region has the DNA TGTGCAAGTCGCTTAGCGCAGGGACAGGGATTAGATACGCAGTATTTT. This sequence encodes CASRLAQGQGLDTQYF.

J is TRBJ2-7 and V is TRBV18; D uncertain. Trimming removed 3 bases from V and 6 bases from J, with 12 bases in between. The CDR3 extends over 13 amino acids. Germline V gives CDR1 KGHSH, CDR2 LQKENI. The CDR3: CASSPYARSEQYF. The CDR3 DNA is TGTGCCAGCTCACCGTATGCCAGGTCCGAGCAGTACTTC. The whole variable domain, remainder taken from reference TRBV18 and TRBJ2-7, is NAGVMQNPRHLVRRRGQEARLRCSPMKGHSHVYWYRQLPEEGLKFMVYLQKENIIDESGMPKERFSAEFPKEGPSILRIQQVVRGDSAAYFCASSPYARSEQYFGPGTRLTVT.

This clone was counted only a few times. CDR3 loop: CASSPVAGVNTGELFF. DNA of the CDR3: TGTGCCAGCTCACCAGTGGCGGGAGTAAACACCGGGGAGCTGTTTTTT. The J gene is TRBJ2-2, the V gene TRBV18; TRBD2 agrees at 7 bases. Germline CDR1 KGHSH, CDR2 LQKENI. The CDR3 covers 16 residues. V was pared by 2 bases and J by 2 bases, with 5 bases of the junction left unmatched.

This chain joins TRBV6-1 and TRBJ1-5; D not resolved. The germline gives CDR1 MNHNS, CDR2 SASEGT. With 6 bases removed from V and 4 bases from J, the gap between germline ends came to 7 bases. The CDR3 extends over 12 amino acids. CDR3 nucleotides: TGTGCCAGCAGCAGAGGAAATCAGCCCCAGCATTTT. This sequence encodes CASSRGNQPQHF.

The V and J genes are TRBV9 and TRBJ2-2; 7 bases match TRBD1. The CDR3 covers 16 residues. CDR1 is SGDLS and CDR2 is YYNGEE in the germline V gene. The trim removed 3 bases at V and 4 bases at J, leaving 9 bases unmatched. CDR3 residues: CASSGDRAWVTGELFF. DNA of the CDR3: TGTGCCAGCAGCGGAGACAGGGCCTGGGTCACCGGGGAGCTGTTTTTT.

This sequence joins TRBV6-1 and TRBJ2-3; 9 nucleotides match TRBD2. Trimming at V came to 1 base and at J to 1 base, leaving 3 bases not matched to a gene. Germline V gene data show CDR1 as MNHNS and CDR2 as SASEGT. This CDR3 contains 16 residues. The CDR3 spells CASSEGSSGGTDTQYF. CDR3 coding DNA: TGTGCCAGCAGTGAAGGATCTAGCGGGGGCACAGATACGCAGTATTTT.

This clone showed up just a few times. The rearrangement joins TRBV28 to TRBJ2-7; 8 positions match TRBD2. The CDR3 has 15 residues. CDR1 MDHEN and CDR2 SYDVKM come from the germline V gene. The V segment lost 3 bases and the J segment 1 base; nucleotides outside the gene matches: 5. CDR3 amino acids: CASSFSAGGSYEQYF. In DNA, the CDR3 is TGTGCCAGCAGTTTCTCGGCGGGAGGATCCTACGAGCAGTACTTC.

This clone was recorded only once. The V call is TRBV5-6, the J call TRBJ2-2; D is undetermined. Germline CDR1 and CDR2: SGHDT and YYEEEE. CDR3 length equals 12 residues. Deletions cut 4 bases from V and 8 bases from J, with 9 bases between. CDR3 bases: TGTGCCAGCAGCGTCCGGTTAGGGGAGCTGTTTTTT. Its translation: CASSVRLGELFF. Full variable domain (rest looked up from reference TRBV5-6 and TRBJ2-2): DAGVTQSPTHLIKTRGQQVTLRCSPKSGHDTVSWYQQALGQGPQFIFQYYEEEERQRGNFPDRFSGHQFPNYSSELNVNALLLGDSALYLCASSVRLGELFFGEGSRLTVL.